What follows describes a single T cell receptor beta chain. The antigen remains undetermined. This sample is part of a study of T cells after yellow fever vaccination. Background on the study: Libraries from low-cell-number fractions were prepared with the SMART-Seq v4 Ultra Low Input RNA kit.

Study findings and constraints: Clonotypes found in both CD4 and CD8 compartments made up a small share. Though it reached lower strength, the secondary response hit its peak faster, day 5 versus 15.

Template switching by 5'RACE produced TCR cDNA, adding a universal primer site and UMIs. Each CDR3 protein is one row after TCRdb ran MiXCR on the 5' RACE reads. Altogether 250,000 to 300,000 distinct CDR3 sequences are present, 13% being singletons, with the ten largest covering 0.4% to 0.55%. The TCR sequence derives from a man aged 30-40 years who received the YFV17D yellow fever vaccine. The source was CD4+ T cells sorted from PBMCs, collected 45 days after the yellow fever booster vaccination.

This chain's CDR3 is CASSQDYAGLKGNTIYF. Written as DNA, the CDR3 is TGCGCCAGCAGCCAAGATTATGCAGGCCTAAAAGGAAACACCATATATTTT. The chain is built from TRBV4-3 and TRBJ1-3, with D unresolved. V dropped 0 bases and J dropped 4 bases, with 16 bases sitting between them. This CDR3 spans 17 amino acids. Germline V gene data show CDR1 as LGHNA and CDR2 as YSLEER.